Given below is one TCR beta chain in context. Authors' analysis steps: From reference gene primer amplification, estimates of nucleated cell counts were derived. Profiling relied on immunoSEQ multiplex PCR, and the TCRdb table lists in-frame clones only, not all of them. Clone size and V and J calls were adopted from that table, with D and trimming inferred from the DNA. The data contain 100,000 to 110,000 clones, about 77% of them singletons. This CDR3 spans 14 amino acids. Deletions cut 7 bases from V and 1 base from J, with 10 bases between. Germline V gives CDR1 SNHLY, CDR2 FYNNEI. These data are taken from a study of blood T cell repertoires in COVID-19. Study as a whole: COVID-19 samples collected from the United States, Italy and Spain covered acute and convalescent phases. PBMCs, B-cell-depleted T cells, or T cells provided the cDNA or gDNA that made up the material.

The specimen sequenced was peripheral blood. The V gene is TRBV2, the J gene TRBJ2-2, with D perhaps matching TRBD2 (6 bases). The sequence derives from a woman in her 70s with acute or convalescent COVID-19. The CDR3 DNA reads TGTGCCAGCATCCAGGAGGGGAACACCGGGGAGCTGTTTTTT. Translation: CASIQEGNTGELFF.